This T cell receptor beta chain emerged from a study of blood T cell repertoires in COVID-19. The data were produced by immunoSEQ multiplex PCR, yet TCRdb's version contains in-frame clones alone and is incomplete. The table lists under 100,000 clones, approximately 80% of them singletons. V was pared by 3 bases and J by 4 bases, with 8 bases of the junction left unmatched. The germline gives CDR1 SGHTS, CDR2 YDEGEE. CDR3 length: 17 amino acids. The rearrangement links TRBV5-8 to TRBJ1-5; TRBD1 matches 12 bases. The TCR sequence derives from a woman aged 40-49 years with active or convalescent COVID-19. The sequencing input was peripheral blood. The CDR3 coding sequence is TGTGCCAGCAGCTCCGGGACAGGGGGCGCGTGGAATCAGCCCCAGCATTTT. Residues: CASSSGTGGAWNQPQHF.